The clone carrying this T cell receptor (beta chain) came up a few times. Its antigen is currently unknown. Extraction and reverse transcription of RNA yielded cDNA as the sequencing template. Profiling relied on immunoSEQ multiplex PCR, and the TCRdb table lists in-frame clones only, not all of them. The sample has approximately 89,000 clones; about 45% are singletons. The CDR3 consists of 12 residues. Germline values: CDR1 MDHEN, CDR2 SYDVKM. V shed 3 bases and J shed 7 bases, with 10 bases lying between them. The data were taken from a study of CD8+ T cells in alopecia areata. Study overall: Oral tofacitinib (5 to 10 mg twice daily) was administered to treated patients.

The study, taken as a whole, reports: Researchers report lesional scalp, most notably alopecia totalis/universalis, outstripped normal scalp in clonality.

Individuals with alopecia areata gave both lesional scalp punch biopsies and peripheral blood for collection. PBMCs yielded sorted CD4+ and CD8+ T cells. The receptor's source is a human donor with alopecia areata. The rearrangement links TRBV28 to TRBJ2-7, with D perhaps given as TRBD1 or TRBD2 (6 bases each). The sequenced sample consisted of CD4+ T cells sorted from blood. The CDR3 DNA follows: TGTGCCAGCAGTTTGGAGGGACATGAGCAGTACTTC. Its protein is CASSLEGHEQYF. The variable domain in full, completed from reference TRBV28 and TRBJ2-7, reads DVKVTQSSRYLVKRTGEKVFLECVQDMDHENMFWYRQDPGLGLRLIYFSYDVKMKEKGDIPEGYSVSREKKERFSLILESASTNQTSMYLCASSLEGHEQYFGPGTRLTVT.